This T cell receptor beta chain was found in a study of OX40 agonist ivuxolimab in advanced cancers. Across the whole study: Partial responses occurred in three patients (one hepatocellular carcinoma, two cutaneous melanoma).

The repertoire was sequenced with immunoSEQ multiplex PCR; TCRdb's copy has only in-frame clones and lacks some. This sample has some 70,000 clones, with around nine tenths found just once. Autoimmune disease history or systemic immunosuppression meant exclusion. Blood got drawn at baseline, again on cycle 4 day 1, and then on cycle 7 day 1. The J segment lost 7 bases and the V segment lost 2 bases, leaving 7 bases of the junction unmatched. This CDR3 is built from 16 residues. Looked up from germline, CDR1 is LGHNA and CDR2 is YNFKEQ. This sequence was found in an adult with an advanced solid tumor such as melanoma, head and neck, liver or kidney cancer. This chain connects TRBV4-2 to TRBJ1-4; 10 bases align to TRBD1. Sequenced material: CD4+ or CD8+ T cells sorted from blood, taken in a trial of the OX40 agonist ivuxolimab. As DNA, the CDR3 is TGTGCCAGCAGCCAATCCCCGGGACAGGGGAGTGAAAAACTGTTTTTT. This encodes CASSQSPGQGSEKLFF.